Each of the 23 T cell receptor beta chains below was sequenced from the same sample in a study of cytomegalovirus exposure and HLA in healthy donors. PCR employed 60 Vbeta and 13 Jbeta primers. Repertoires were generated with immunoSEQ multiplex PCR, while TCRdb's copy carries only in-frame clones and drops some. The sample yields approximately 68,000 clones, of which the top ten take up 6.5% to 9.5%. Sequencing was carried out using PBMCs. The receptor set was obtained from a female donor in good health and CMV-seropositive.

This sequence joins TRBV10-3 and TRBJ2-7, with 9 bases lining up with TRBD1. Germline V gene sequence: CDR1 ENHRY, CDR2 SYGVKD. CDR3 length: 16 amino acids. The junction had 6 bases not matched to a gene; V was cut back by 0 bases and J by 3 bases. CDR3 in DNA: TGTGCCATCAGTGAGTCGTGGGGACAGGGTAACTACGAGCAGTACTTC. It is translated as CAISESWGQGNYEQYF.

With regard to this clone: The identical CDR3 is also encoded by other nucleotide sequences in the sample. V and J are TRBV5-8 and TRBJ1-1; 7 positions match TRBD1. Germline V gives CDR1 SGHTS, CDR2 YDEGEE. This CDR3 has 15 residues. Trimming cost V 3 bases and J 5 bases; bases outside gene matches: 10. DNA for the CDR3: TGTGCCAGCAGCTCCTACAGGGGAGTAGGTACTGAAGCTTTCTTT. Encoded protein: CASSSYRGVGTEAFF.

The CDR3 region is CASSLIRSGEGTYEQYF. Here the CDR3 DNA reads TGTGCCAGCAGCTTAATTCGTAGCGGAGAGGGGACCTACGAGCAGTACTTC. The V gene is TRBV7-2, the J gene TRBJ2-7; a possible D gene is TRBD2 (6 bases). The CDR3 totals 17 residues. Germline-derived CDR1 and CDR2 are SGHTA and FQGNSA. V lost 2 bases, J lost 2 bases, and 19 bases lay in between.

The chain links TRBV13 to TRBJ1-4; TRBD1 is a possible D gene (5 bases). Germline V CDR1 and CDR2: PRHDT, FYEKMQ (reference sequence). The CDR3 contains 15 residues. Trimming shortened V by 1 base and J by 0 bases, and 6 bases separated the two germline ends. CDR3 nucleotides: TGTGCCAGCAGCTTAGCGGGGGCAACTAATGAAAAACTGTTTTTT. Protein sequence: CASSLAGATNEKLFF.

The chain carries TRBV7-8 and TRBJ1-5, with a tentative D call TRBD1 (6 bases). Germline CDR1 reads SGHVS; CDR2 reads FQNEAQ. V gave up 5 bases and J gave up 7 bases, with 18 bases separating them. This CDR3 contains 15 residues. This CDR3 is CASSRDRSKLQPQHF. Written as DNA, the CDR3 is TGTGCCAGCAGCCGTGACAGGAGCAAGCTACAGCCCCAGCATTTT.

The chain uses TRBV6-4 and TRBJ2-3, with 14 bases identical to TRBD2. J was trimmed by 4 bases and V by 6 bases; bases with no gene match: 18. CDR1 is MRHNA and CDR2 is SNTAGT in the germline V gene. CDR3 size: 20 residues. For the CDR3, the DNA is TGTGCCAGCAGACCCTTGACTAGCGGGAGGGAAGGTGGTAGCGCAGATACGCAGTATTTT. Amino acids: CASRPLTSGREGGSADTQYF.

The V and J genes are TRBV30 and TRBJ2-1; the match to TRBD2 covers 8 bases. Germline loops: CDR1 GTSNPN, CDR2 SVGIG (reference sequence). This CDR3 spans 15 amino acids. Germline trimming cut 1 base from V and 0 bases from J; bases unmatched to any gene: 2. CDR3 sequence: CAWSGSGSSYNEQFF. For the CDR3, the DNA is TGTGCCTGGAGTGGAAGCGGGAGCTCCTACAATGAGCAGTTCTTC. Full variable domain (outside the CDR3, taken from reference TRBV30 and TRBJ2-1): SQTIHQWPATLVQPVGSPLSLECTVEGTSNPNLYWYRQAAGRGLQLLFYSVGIGQISSEVPQNLSASRPQDRQFILSSKKLLLSDSGFYLCAWSGSGSSYNEQFFGPGTRLTVL.

The CDR3 protein is CASSPRTGVSYGYTF. CDR3 DNA: TGTGCCAGCAGCCCTCGGACAGGGGTTAGTTATGGCTACACCTTC. The chain employs TRBV9 and TRBJ1-2; the match to TRBD1 covers 9 bases. The CDR3 is 15 residues long. CDR1 is SGDLS, CDR2 YYNGEE, per germline. The trim removed 4 bases at V and 5 bases at J, leaving 9 bases unmatched.

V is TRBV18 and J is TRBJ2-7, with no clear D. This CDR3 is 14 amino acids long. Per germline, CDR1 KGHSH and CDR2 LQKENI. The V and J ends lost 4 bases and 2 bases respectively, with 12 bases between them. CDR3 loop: CASSQAQSAYEQYF. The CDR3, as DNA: TGTGCCAGCTCACAGGCCCAGAGCGCCTACGAGCAGTACTTC. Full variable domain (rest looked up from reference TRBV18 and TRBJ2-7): NAGVMQNPRHLVRRRGQEARLRCSPMKGHSHVYWYRQLPEEGLKFMVYLQKENIIDESGMPKERFSAEFPKEGPSILRIQQVVRGDSAAYFCASSQAQSAYEQYFGPGTRLTVT.

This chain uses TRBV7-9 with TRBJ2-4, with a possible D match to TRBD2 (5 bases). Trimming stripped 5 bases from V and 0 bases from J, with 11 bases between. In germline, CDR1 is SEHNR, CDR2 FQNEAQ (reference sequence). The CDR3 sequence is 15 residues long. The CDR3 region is CASSPEDLAKNIQYF. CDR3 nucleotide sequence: TGTGCCAGCAGCCCAGAGGACTTAGCCAAAAACATTCAGTACTTC.

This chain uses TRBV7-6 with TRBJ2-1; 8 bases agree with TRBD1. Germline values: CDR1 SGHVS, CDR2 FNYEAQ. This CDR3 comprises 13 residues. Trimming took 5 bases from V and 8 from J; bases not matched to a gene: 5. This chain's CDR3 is CASSPDRGDEQFF. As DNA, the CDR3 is TGTGCCAGCAGCCCAGACAGGGGCGATGAGCAGTTCTTC.

DNA of the CDR3: TGCGCCAGCAGCCGGACAGCAACTAATGAAAAACTGTTTTTT. Its translation: CASSRTATNEKLFF. The genes are TRBV5-1 and TRBJ1-4; TRBD1 might be the D (6 bases). Trimming shortened V by 4 bases and J by 0 bases, and 7 bases separated the two germline ends. The V gene's germline CDR1 is SGHRS and CDR2 YFSETQ. This CDR3 is 14 amino acids long.

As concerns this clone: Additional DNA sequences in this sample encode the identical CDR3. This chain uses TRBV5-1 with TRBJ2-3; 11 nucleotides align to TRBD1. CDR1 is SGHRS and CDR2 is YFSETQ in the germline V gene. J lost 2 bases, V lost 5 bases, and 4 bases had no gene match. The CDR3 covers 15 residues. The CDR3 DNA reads TGCGCCAGCAGTCTCGGACAGGGGGCCACAGATACGCAGTATTTT. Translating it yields CASSLGQGATDTQYF.

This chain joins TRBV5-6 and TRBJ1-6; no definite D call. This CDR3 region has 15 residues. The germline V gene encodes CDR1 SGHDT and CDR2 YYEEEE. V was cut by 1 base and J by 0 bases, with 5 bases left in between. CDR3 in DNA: TGTGCCAGCAGCTTGCGGAGCTCCTATAATTCACCCCTCCACTTT. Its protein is CASSLRSSYNSPLHF.

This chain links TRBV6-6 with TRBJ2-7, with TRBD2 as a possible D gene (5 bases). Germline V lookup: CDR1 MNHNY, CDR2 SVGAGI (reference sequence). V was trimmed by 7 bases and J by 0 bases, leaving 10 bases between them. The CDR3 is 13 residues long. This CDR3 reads CASTSGSSYEQYF. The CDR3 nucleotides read TGTGCCAGCACTTCGGGGAGCTCCTACGAGCAGTACTTC.

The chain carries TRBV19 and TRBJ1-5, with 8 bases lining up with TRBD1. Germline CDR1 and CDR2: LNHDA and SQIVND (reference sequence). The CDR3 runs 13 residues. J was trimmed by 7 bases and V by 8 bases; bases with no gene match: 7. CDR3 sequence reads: CASQDRVGQPQHF. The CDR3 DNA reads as TGTGCCAGTCAGGACAGGGTGGGCCAGCCCCAGCATTTT.

Written as DNA, the CDR3 is TGCGCCAGCAGCTTCGGAGGCGGGACTAGCGGGAGGGGGGCCTACAATGAGCAGTTCTTC. Amino acids: CASSFGGGTSGRGAYNEQFF. The chain couples TRBV5-1 to TRBJ2-1, with 16 bases fitting TRBD2. This CDR3 spans 20 amino acids. V shed 2 bases, J shed 2 bases, and the junction held 10 bases outside the gene matches. The germline V gene encodes CDR1 SGHRS and CDR2 YFSETQ. Supplemented by reference TRBV5-1 and TRBJ2-1, the full variable domain reads KAGVTQTPRYLIKTRGQQVTLSCSPISGHRSVSWYQQTPGQGLQFLFEYFSETQRNKGNFPGRFSGRQFSNSRSEMNVSTLELGDSALYLCASSFGGGTSGRGAYNEQFFGPGTRLTVL.

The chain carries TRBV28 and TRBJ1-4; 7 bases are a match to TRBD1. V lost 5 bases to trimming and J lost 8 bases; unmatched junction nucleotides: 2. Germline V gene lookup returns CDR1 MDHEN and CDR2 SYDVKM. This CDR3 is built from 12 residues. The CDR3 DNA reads TGTGCCAGCAGTCAGACAGGGGAAAAACTGTTTTTT. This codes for CASSQTGEKLFF.

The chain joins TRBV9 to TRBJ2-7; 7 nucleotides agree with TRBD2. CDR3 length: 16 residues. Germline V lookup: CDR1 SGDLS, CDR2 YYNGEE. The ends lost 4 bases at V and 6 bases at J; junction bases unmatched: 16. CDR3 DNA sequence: TGTGCCAGCAGCATTAATCGGGACTATTCGTGGGGCGAGCAGTACTTC. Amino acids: CASSINRDYSWGEQYF. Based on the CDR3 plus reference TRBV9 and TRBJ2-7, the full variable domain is DSGVTQTPKHLITATGQRVTLRCSPRSGDLSVYWYQQSLDQGLQFLIQYYNGEERAKGNILERFSAQQFPDLHSELNLSSLELGDSALYFCASSINRDYSWGEQYFGPGTRLTVT.

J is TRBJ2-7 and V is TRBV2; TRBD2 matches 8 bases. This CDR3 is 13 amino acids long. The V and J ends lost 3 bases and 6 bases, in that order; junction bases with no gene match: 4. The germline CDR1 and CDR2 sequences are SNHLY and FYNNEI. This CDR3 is CASSDSLAVEQYF. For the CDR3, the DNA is TGTGCCAGCAGTGACTCACTAGCGGTCGAGCAGTACTTC.

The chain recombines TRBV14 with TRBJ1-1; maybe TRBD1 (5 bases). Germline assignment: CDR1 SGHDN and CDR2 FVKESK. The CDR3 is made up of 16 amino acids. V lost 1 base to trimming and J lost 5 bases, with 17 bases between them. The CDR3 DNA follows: TGTGCCAGCAGCCAAGGAAGCGGGGGTCCAGGGACTGAAGCTTTCTTT. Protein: CASSQGSGGPGTEAFF.

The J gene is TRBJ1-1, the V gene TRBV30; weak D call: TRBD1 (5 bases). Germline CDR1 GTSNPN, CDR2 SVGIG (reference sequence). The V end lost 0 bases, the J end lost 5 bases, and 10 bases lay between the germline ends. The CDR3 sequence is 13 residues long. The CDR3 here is CAWSVGTVTEAFF. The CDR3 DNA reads TGTGCCTGGAGTGTGGGGACTGTAACTGAAGCTTTCTTT. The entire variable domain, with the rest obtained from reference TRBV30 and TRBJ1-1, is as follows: SQTIHQWPATLVQPVGSPLSLECTVEGTSNPNLYWYRQAAGRGLQLLFYSVGIGQISSEVPQNLSASRPQDRQFILSSKKLLLSDSGFYLCAWSVGTVTEAFFGQGTRLTVV.

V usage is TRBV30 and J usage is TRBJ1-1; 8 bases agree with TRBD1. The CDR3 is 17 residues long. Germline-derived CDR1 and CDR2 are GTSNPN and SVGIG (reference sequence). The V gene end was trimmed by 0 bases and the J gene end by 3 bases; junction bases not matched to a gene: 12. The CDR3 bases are TGTGCCTGGAGTGTACAGTACAGGGGGTTGAGGCACACTGAAGCTTTCTTT. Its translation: CAWSVQYRGLRHTEAFF.